This T cell receptor (beta chain) was recovered during a study of OX40 agonist ivuxolimab in advanced cancers. Regarding the study in general: Ivuxolimab was a fully human IgG2 agonistic monoclonal antibody targeting the costimulatory receptor OX40 (CD134). Intravenous ivuxolimab was administered to patients every 2 weeks at six dose levels: 0.01, 0.1, 0.3, 1.5, 3 and 10 mg/kg. Of the roughly 52 patients in dose escalation, about 20 had hepatocellular carcinoma, some 15 had melanoma, 9 had renal cell carcinoma and 9 had head and neck cancer. A male proportion of 82.7% and a mean age of approximately 55 years, ranging from 23 to 79, were recorded for the dose-escalation cohort. Prior anti-PD-1, anti-PD-L1 or anti-CTLA-4 therapy was permitted, and 30% to 50% of dose-escalation patients had received checkpoint inhibitors. Partial responses were achieved by three dose-escalation patients, of whom one had hepatocellular carcinoma and two had cutaneous melanoma. Peripheral TCRbeta sequencing was intended to test whether TCR sequence diversity was altered and clonal T-cell expansion was caused by ivuxolimab. The paper describes the monotherapy dose-escalation part (N of about 54 patients) of the phase I trial of ivuxolimab.

Patients with a history of autoimmune disease or receiving systemic immunosuppression were excluded from the trial. Peripheral blood for TCR sequencing was drawn from every dose cohort at baseline, at cycle 4 day 1 and at cycle 7 day 1. The samples were taken from a phase I, first-in-human, multicenter, open-label dose-escalation trial of ivuxolimab. Adults with locally advanced or metastatic melanoma, renal cell carcinoma, hepatocellular carcinoma or head and neck squamous cell carcinoma were enrolled in the trial. Before TCR sequencing, CD4+ and CD8+ T cells were separately sorted from peripheral blood. Broader findings and caveats from the paper: Low levels of normalized T-cell clonal expansion were also seen in some patients who did not respond. After ivuxolimab, more expanded clones were found on average in CD8+ T cells than in CD4+ T cells. In the 0.1-3.0 mg/kg groups, partial responders were among the patients with the lowest normalized peripheral clonal expansion, particularly in CD8+ T cells. Which antigens the clonally expanded peripheral T cells were specific for was not determined. At doses from 0.1 to 3.0 mg/kg, clonal expansion was seen in both CD4+ and CD8+ blood T cells between baseline and week 6.

This clone is termed medium-sized (0.01 to 0.1%). It has no known antigen specificity. Base qualities are missing; no much larger clone stands one base away. To sequence the TCRbeta CDR3 region, genomic DNA was isolated from the sorted cells. The immunoSEQ Assay was used for sequencing of TCRbeta CDR3 regions. In TCRdb, the immuneACCESS table is reduced to in-frame sequences with V and J assigned. These tables do not hold every clone; where another copy was compared, an unresolved V gene accounts for under half, and the others remain unexplained. For this sample the table gives tens of thousands of clones, of which roughly 90% were detected only once. Of the sample, about a sixth falls within the top ten clones. This TCR was recovered from an adult with an advanced solid tumor such as melanoma, head and neck, liver or kidney cancer. The sequenced sample was CD4+ or CD8+ T cells sorted from blood, obtained in a trial of the OX40 agonist ivuxolimab.

The CDR3 here reads CASSLAGSREQYF. The DNA reads as follows: TGTGCCAGCAGCTTGGCCGGATCTCGCGAGCAGTACTTC. Recombination connected TRBV7-8 to TRBJ2-7; no D gene is confidently identified. CDR1 and CDR2 are drawn from the germline V gene: SGHVS, FQNEAQ. Between the V and J ends, shortened by 3 bases and 6 bases respectively, the junction contains 12 bases. The CDR3 numbers 13 residues from cysteine through phenylalanine. Only CDR3 DNA is held: 39 bases, read in frame from base 1.